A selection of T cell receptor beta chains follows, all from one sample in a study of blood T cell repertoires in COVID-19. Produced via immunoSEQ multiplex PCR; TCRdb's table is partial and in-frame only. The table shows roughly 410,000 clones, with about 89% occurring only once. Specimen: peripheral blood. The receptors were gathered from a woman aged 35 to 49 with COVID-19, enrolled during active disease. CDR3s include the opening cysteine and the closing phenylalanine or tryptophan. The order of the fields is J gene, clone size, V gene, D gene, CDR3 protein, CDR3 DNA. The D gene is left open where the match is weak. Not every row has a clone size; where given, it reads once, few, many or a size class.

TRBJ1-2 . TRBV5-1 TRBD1 CASSLSGGYYGYTF TGCGCCAGCAGCTTATCAGGGGGCTACTATGGCTACACCTTC
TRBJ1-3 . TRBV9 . CASSVLSSGNTIYF TGTGCCAGCAGCGTACTTAGCTCTGGAAACACCATATATTTT
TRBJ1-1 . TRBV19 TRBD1 CASSIQGEMNTEAFF TGTGCCAGTAGTATCCAGGGGGAGATGAACACTGAAGCTTTCTTT
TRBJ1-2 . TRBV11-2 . CASSSKGDGYTF TGTGCCAGCAGCTCGAAGGGGGATGGCTACACCTTC
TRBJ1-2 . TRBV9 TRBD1 CASSIQTGNYGYTF TGTGCCAGCAGCATTCAGACAGGGAACTATGGCTACACCTTC
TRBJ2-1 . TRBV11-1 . CASSLGGSYNEQFF TGTGCCAGCAGCTTAGGAGGCAGTTACAATGAGCAGTTCTTC
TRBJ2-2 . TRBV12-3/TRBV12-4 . CASSDSRTGELFF TGTGCCAGCAGCGACTCTCGGACTGGGGAGCTGTTTTTT
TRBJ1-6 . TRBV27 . CASSFTGTPLGSPLHF TGTGCCAGCAGTTTCACGGGGACACCCTTGGGCTCACCCCTCCACTTT
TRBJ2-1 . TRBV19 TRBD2 CASSILGGTYNEQFF TGTGCCAGTAGTATTTTGGGGGGGACTTACAATGAGCAGTTCTTC
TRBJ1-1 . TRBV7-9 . CASSLVPLGGTEAFF TGTGCCAGCAGCTTAGTTCCCCTAGGAGGTACTGAAGCTTTCTTT
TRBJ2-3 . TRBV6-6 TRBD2 CASSYTTSVLTDTQYF TGTGCCAGCAGCTACACTACTAGCGTCTTAACAGATACGCAGTATTTT
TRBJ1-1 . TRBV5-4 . CASSLDRARTEAFF TGTGCCAGCAGCTTGGACAGGGCGAGGACTGAAGCTTTCTTT
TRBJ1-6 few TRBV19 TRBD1 CASSRGQGANNSPLHF TGTGCCAGTAGTCGAGGGCAGGGGGCGAATAATTCACCCCTCCACTTT
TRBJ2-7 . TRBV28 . CASSLWTETYEQYF TGTGCCAGCAGTCTGTGGACAGAGACCTACGAGCAGTACTTC